This is a list of T cell receptor beta chains from one sample in a study of shared clonotypes between healthy human individuals. The table came from immunoSEQ multiplex PCR; TCRdb's copy has only in-frame clones and leaves some out. The data contain approximately 1.4 million clones, roughly 98% of them singletons. The source material was naive CD4+ T cells sorted from blood. The receptors originated from a young man in good health. Both conserved end residues are part of each CDR3. A D gene is named only where the DNA matches it firmly. Clone size, where shown, is once, few, many, or a class for clones that have expanded.

d_gene: TRBD1
v_gene: TRBV5-4
j_gene: TRBJ1-1
abundance: -
CDR3aa: CASSLGDRGGEAFF
CDR3nt: TGTGCCAGCAGCTTGGGGGACAGGGGTGGCGAAGCTTTCTTT

d_gene: TRBD2
v_gene: TRBV23-1
j_gene: TRBJ2-7
abundance: -
CDR3aa: CASSPHPPSGGYRSYEQYF
CDR3nt: TGCGCCAGCAGTCCCCACCCGCCTAGCGGAGGTTACCGCTCCTACGAGCAGTACTTC

d_gene: TRBD2
v_gene: TRBV10-1
j_gene: TRBJ2-1
abundance: -
CDR3aa: CASSDSKGRGYNEQFF
CDR3nt: TGCGCCAGCAGTGATAGTAAGGGGAGGGGCTACAATGAGCAGTTCTTC

d_gene: -
v_gene: TRBV5-1
j_gene: TRBJ2-7
abundance: -
CDR3aa: CASSLGAGDSYEQYF
CDR3nt: TGCGCCAGCAGCTTGGGGGCGGGTGACTCCTACGAGCAGTACTTC

d_gene: TRBD1
v_gene: TRBV6-1
j_gene: TRBJ2-7
abundance: -
CDR3aa: CASSEPQGAYEQYF
CDR3nt: TGTGCCAGCAGTGAACCGCAGGGGGCCTACGAGCAGTACTTC

d_gene: -
v_gene: TRBV30
j_gene: TRBJ2-7
abundance: -
CDR3aa: CAWRSQGPSYEQYF
CDR3nt: TGTGCCTGGAGATCTCAGGGGCCCTCCTACGAGCAGTACTTC

d_gene: -
v_gene: TRBV7-2
j_gene: TRBJ2-3
abundance: -
CDR3aa: CASSPGRRSQDTQYF
CDR3nt: TGTGCCAGCAGCCCCGGGCGCCGAAGTCAAGATACGCAGTATTTT

d_gene: -
v_gene: TRBV7-8
j_gene: TRBJ1-3
abundance: -
CDR3aa: CASSLATHNSGNTIYF
CDR3nt: TGTGCCAGCAGCTTAGCGACTCATAACTCTGGAAACACCATATATTTT

d_gene: -
v_gene: TRBV27
j_gene: TRBJ1-4
abundance: -
CDR3aa: CASSLLGGQREKLFF
CDR3nt: TGTGCCAGCAGTTTATTGGGGGGCCAGAGGGAAAAACTGTTTTTT

d_gene: -
v_gene: TRBV6-5
j_gene: TRBJ2-1
abundance: -
CDR3aa: CASRGVERVNEQFF
CDR3nt: TGTGCCAGCCGGGGAGTAGAACGGGTCAATGAGCAGTTCTTC

d_gene: TRBD2
v_gene: TRBV10-1
j_gene: TRBJ2-1
abundance: once
CDR3aa: CASLCPVSGIEQFF
CDR3nt: TGCGCCAGCTTGTGTCCAGTGAGCGGGATAGAGCAGTTCTTC

d_gene: -
v_gene: TRBV5-1
j_gene: TRBJ2-2
abundance: -
CDR3aa: CASSLDTLNGELFF
CDR3nt: TGCGCCAGCAGCTTGGATACCCTGAACGGGGAGCTGTTTTTT

d_gene: TRBD1
v_gene: TRBV5-1
j_gene: TRBJ2-7
abundance: -
CDR3aa: CASSLAPGQGTREQYF
CDR3nt: TGCGCCAGCAGCTTGGCGCCGGGACAGGGGACGAGGGAGCAGTACTTC

d_gene: -
v_gene: TRBV28
j_gene: TRBJ2-7
abundance: -
CDR3aa: CASSEQYF
CDR3nt: TGTGCCAGCAGTGAGCAGTACTTC

d_gene: TRBD1
v_gene: TRBV30
j_gene: TRBJ1-1
abundance: -
CDR3aa: CAWKKGAAAWVNTEAFF
CDR3nt: TGTGCCTGGAAGAAGGGGGCAGCCGCCTGGGTGAACACTGAAGCTTTCTTT

d_gene: -
v_gene: TRBV28
j_gene: TRBJ2-2
abundance: -
CDR3aa: CASSTTGLSNTGELFF
CDR3nt: TGTGCCAGCAGCACCACAGGGTTGTCGAACACCGGGGAGCTGTTTTTT

d_gene: -
v_gene: TRBV7-2
j_gene: TRBJ1-4
abundance: once
CDR3aa: CASSLVVGVTNEKLFF
CDR3nt: TGTGCCAGCAGCTTAGTTGTTGGGGTCACTAATGAAAAACTGTTTTTT

d_gene: -
v_gene: TRBV4-1
j_gene: TRBJ2-5
abundance: -
CDR3aa: CASSQVGTVKETQYF
CDR3nt: TGCGCCAGCAGCCAAGTTGGGACGGTGAAAGAGACCCAGTACTTC

d_gene: TRBD1
v_gene: TRBV7-9
j_gene: TRBJ1-5
abundance: -
CDR3aa: CASSSDRGVRQPQHF
CDR3nt: TGTGCCAGCAGCTCTGACAGGGGAGTAAGGCAGCCCCAGCATTTT

d_gene: -
v_gene: TRBV28
j_gene: TRBJ1-2
abundance: -
CDR3aa: CASSRLMGIAAYGYTF
CDR3nt: TGTGCCAGCAGTAGACTCATGGGTATAGCTGCCTATGGCTACACCTTC

d_gene: -
v_gene: TRBV18
j_gene: TRBJ2-7
abundance: -
CDR3aa: CASSLAGNEQYF
CDR3nt: TGTGCCAGCTCACTGGCAGGGAACGAGCAGTACTTC

d_gene: -
v_gene: TRBV9
j_gene: TRBJ2-1
abundance: -
CDR3aa: CASSVLGDTLYNEQFF
CDR3nt: TGTGCCAGCAGCGTCTTGGGGGACACCCTGTACAATGAGCAGTTCTTC

d_gene: -
v_gene: TRBV28
j_gene: TRBJ2-7
abundance: -
CDR3aa: CASIRSTPYEQYF
CDR3nt: TGTGCCAGCATTAGATCGACTCCCTACGAGCAGTACTTC

d_gene: -
v_gene: TRBV27
j_gene: TRBJ2-1
abundance: -
CDR3aa: CASSLLARFAYNEQFF
CDR3nt: TGTGCCAGCAGTTTATTAGCCCGGTTCGCCTACAATGAGCAGTTCTTC

d_gene: TRBD1
v_gene: TRBV29-1
j_gene: TRBJ2-1
abundance: -
CDR3aa: CSVRTGGVYNEQFF
CDR3nt: TGCAGCGTACGGACAGGGGGGGTTTACAATGAGCAGTTCTTC

d_gene: TRBD1
v_gene: TRBV28
j_gene: TRBJ1-4
abundance: -
CDR3aa: CASSLQGASNEKLFF
CDR3nt: TGTGCCAGCAGTTTACAGGGGGCATCTAATGAAAAACTGTTTTTT

d_gene: TRBD1
v_gene: TRBV11-2
j_gene: TRBJ1-2
abundance: once
CDR3aa: CASSLDRVYYGYTF
CDR3nt: TGTGCCAGCAGCCTAGACAGGGTCTACTATGGCTACACCTTC

d_gene: -
v_gene: TRBV28
j_gene: TRBJ1-2
abundance: -
CDR3aa: CASTNRADYGYTF
CDR3nt: TGTGCCAGTACAAACCGGGCAGACTATGGCTACACCTTC

d_gene: -
v_gene: TRBV5-1
j_gene: TRBJ2-1
abundance: -
CDR3aa: CASSPRDNNEQFF
CDR3nt: TGCGCCAGCAGCCCCCGGGACAACAATGAGCAGTTCTTC

d_gene: -
v_gene: TRBV9
j_gene: TRBJ2-7
abundance: -
CDR3aa: CASSVGTTYEQYF
CDR3nt: TGTGCCAGCAGCGTTGGGACAACCTACGAGCAGTACTTC

d_gene: -
v_gene: TRBV21-1
j_gene: TRBJ2-7
abundance: -
CDR3aa: CLGQGETGTSELRFYEQYF
CDR3nt: TGTCTCGGACAGGGAGAGACCGGGACTAGCGAACTTAGGTTCTACGAGCAGTACTTC

d_gene: -
v_gene: TRBV7-9
j_gene: TRBJ2-1
abundance: -
CDR3aa: CASSSGQYNEQFF
CDR3nt: TGTGCCAGCAGCTCTGGACAGTACAATGAGCAGTTCTTC

d_gene: -
v_gene: TRBV5-1
j_gene: TRBJ2-7
abundance: -
CDR3aa: CASSLAPGGPGYEQYF
CDR3nt: TGCGCCAGCAGCTTGGCCCCAGGTGGCCCGGGGTACGAGCAGTACTTC

d_gene: TRBD1
v_gene: TRBV7-9
j_gene: TRBJ1-5
abundance: -
CDR3aa: CASSAWDRGRNQPQHF
CDR3nt: TGTGCCAGCAGCGCTTGGGACAGGGGCAGGAATCAGCCCCAGCATTTT

d_gene: TRBD1
v_gene: TRBV14
j_gene: TRBJ2-1
abundance: -
CDR3aa: CASSQDRDSEQFF
CDR3nt: TGTGCCAGCAGCCAAGATAGGGACAGTGAGCAGTTCTTC

d_gene: -
v_gene: TRBV4-2
j_gene: TRBJ2-1
abundance: -
CDR3aa: CASSQWSRANNEQFF
CDR3nt: TGTGCCAGCAGCCAATGGAGCAGGGCGAACAATGAGCAGTTCTTC

d_gene: TRBD2
v_gene: TRBV7-9
j_gene: TRBJ2-5
abundance: -
CDR3aa: CASSLREAETQYF
CDR3nt: TGTGCCAGCAGCTTACGGGAGGCGGAGACCCAGTACTTC

d_gene: -
v_gene: TRBV19
j_gene: TRBJ2-1
abundance: -
CDR3aa: CASSMREGRGVNEQFF
CDR3nt: TGTGCCAGTAGTATGAGGGAGGGCAGGGGTGTCAATGAGCAGTTCTTC

d_gene: -
v_gene: TRBV11-2
j_gene: TRBJ1-3
abundance: -
CDR3aa: CASSLRASGNTIYF
CDR3nt: TGTGCCAGCAGCTTAAGGGCCTCTGGAAACACCATATATTTT

d_gene: -
v_gene: TRBV5-4
j_gene: TRBJ1-2
abundance: -
CDR3aa: CASSLAILDPGEDGYTF
CDR3nt: TGTGCCAGCAGCTTGGCCATCCTTGATCCAGGGGAAGATGGCTACACCTTC

d_gene: TRBD2
v_gene: TRBV5-1
j_gene: TRBJ2-3
abundance: -
CDR3aa: CASSLGTSGRNVDTQYF
CDR3nt: TGCGCCAGCAGCTTGGGGACTAGCGGGAGGAACGTAGATACGCAGTATTTT

d_gene: -
v_gene: TRBV7-2
j_gene: TRBJ2-1
abundance: -
CDR3aa: CASEVSGEQFF
CDR3nt: TGTGCCAGCGAGGTCTCCGGTGAGCAGTTCTTC

d_gene: TRBD2
v_gene: TRBV6-1
j_gene: TRBJ2-5
abundance: -
CDR3aa: CASSRPTSGKETQYF
CDR3nt: TGTGCCAGCAGTCGTCCGACTAGCGGAAAAGAGACCCAGTACTTC

d_gene: -
v_gene: TRBV20-1
j_gene: TRBJ2-5
abundance: -
CDR3aa: CSVRSQETQYF
CDR3nt: TGCAGTGTCAGGTCCCAAGAGACCCAGTACTTC

d_gene: -
v_gene: TRBV7-2
j_gene: TRBJ1-5
abundance: -
CDR3aa: CASSLRGNQPQHF
CDR3nt: TGTGCCAGCAGCTTACGAGGCAATCAGCCCCAGCATTTT

d_gene: -
v_gene: TRBV5-1
j_gene: TRBJ1-5
abundance: -
CDR3aa: CASSLTGPQPQHF
CDR3nt: TGCGCCAGCAGCTTGACCGGACCGCAGCCCCAGCATTTT

d_gene: -
v_gene: TRBV30
j_gene: TRBJ1-5
abundance: -
CDR3aa: CAWSIREGQPQHF
CDR3nt: TGTGCCTGGAGTATAAGGGAGGGCCAGCCCCAGCATTTT

d_gene: -
v_gene: TRBV13
j_gene: TRBJ2-5
abundance: -
CDR3aa: CASSLGLGTGPRNVQETQYF
CDR3nt: TGTGCCAGCAGCTTAGGCCTCGGAACAGGACCCCGAAATGTTCAAGAGACCCAGTACTTC

d_gene: -
v_gene: TRBV4-1
j_gene: TRBJ2-1
abundance: -
CDR3aa: CASSQTRTGAGTDNEQFF
CDR3nt: TGCGCCAGCAGCCAGACGAGGACGGGGGCCGGGACGGACAATGAGCAGTTCTTC

d_gene: -
v_gene: TRBV7-9
j_gene: TRBJ2-7
abundance: -
CDR3aa: CASSLGTAPNGLEQYF
CDR3nt: TGTGCCAGCAGCTTAGGAACAGCACCCAATGGGCTCGAGCAGTACTTC